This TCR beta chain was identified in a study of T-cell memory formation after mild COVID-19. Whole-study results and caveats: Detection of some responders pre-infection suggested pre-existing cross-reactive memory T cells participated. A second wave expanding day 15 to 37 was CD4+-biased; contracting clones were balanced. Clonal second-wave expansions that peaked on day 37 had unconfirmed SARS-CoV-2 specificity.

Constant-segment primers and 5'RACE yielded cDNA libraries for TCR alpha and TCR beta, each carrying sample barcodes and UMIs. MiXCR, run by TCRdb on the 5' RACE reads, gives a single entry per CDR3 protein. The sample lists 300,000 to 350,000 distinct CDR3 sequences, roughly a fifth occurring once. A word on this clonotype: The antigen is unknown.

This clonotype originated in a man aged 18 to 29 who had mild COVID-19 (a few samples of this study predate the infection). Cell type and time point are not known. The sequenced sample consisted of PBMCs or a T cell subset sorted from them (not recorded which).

The CDR3, as DNA: TGTGCCAGCAGCTTATGGGGGAGGGCTGAAGCTTTCTTT. It yields the protein CASSLWGRAEAFF. This chain uses TRBV7-9 with TRBJ1-1; possibly TRBD1 for D (5 bases). Germline lookup yields CDR1 SEHNR and CDR2 FQNEAQ (reference sequence). The V and J ends lost 2 bases and 6 bases respectively, with 10 bases between them. The CDR3 consists of 13 residues.